The source of this T cell receptor beta chain is a study of blood T cell repertoires in COVID-19. As for the study in general: Researchers got acute and convalescent COVID-19 samples from the United States, Italy and Spain. In each case, the material was cDNA or gDNA derived from T cells, B-cell-depleted T cells, or PBMCs.

V lost 4 bases, J lost 0 bases, and 4 bases stayed unmatched. The germline CDR1 and CDR2 sequences are SQVTM and ANQGSEA. The CDR3 spans 15 residues. Per the original methods: Reference gene primers were amplified, and this amplification served to estimate nucleated cell counts. Data came from immunoSEQ multiplex PCR; TCRdb stores just in-frame clones and leaves some out. The V and J calls and clone size were taken over from that table, and D and trimming were inferred from the DNA. The data hold about 280,000 clones, with around 90% observed a single time. This sequence was found in a man between 50 and 59 years old with acute or convalescent COVID-19. Input material: peripheral blood. This chain links TRBV29-1 with TRBJ2-2, with 8 bases fitting TRBD1. The CDR3 here is CSVVQGVPNTGELFF. As DNA, the CDR3 is TGCAGCGTTGTACAGGGGGTACCGAACACCGGGGAGCTGTTTTTT.